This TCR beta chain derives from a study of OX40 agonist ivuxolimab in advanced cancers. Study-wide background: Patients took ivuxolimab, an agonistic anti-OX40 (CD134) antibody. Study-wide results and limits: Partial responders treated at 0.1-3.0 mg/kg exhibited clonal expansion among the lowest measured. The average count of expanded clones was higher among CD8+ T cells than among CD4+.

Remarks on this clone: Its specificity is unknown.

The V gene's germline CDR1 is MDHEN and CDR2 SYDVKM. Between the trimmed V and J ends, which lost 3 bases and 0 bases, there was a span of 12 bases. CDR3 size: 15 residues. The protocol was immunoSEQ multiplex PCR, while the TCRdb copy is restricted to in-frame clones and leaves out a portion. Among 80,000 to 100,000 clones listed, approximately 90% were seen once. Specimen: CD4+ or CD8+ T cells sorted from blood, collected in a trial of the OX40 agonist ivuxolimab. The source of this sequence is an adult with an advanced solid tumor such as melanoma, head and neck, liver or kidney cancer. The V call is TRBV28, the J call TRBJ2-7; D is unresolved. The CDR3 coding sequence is TGTGCCAGCAGTTTCTTGGGCCTGAACTCCTACGAGCAGTACTTC. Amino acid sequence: CASSFLGLNSYEQYF. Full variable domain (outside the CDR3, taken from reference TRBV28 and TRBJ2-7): DVKVTQSSRYLVKRTGEKVFLECVQDMDHENMFWYRQDPGLGLRLIYFSYDVKMKEKGDIPEGYSVSREKKERFSLILESASTNQTSMYLCASSFLGLNSYEQYFGPGTRLTVT.